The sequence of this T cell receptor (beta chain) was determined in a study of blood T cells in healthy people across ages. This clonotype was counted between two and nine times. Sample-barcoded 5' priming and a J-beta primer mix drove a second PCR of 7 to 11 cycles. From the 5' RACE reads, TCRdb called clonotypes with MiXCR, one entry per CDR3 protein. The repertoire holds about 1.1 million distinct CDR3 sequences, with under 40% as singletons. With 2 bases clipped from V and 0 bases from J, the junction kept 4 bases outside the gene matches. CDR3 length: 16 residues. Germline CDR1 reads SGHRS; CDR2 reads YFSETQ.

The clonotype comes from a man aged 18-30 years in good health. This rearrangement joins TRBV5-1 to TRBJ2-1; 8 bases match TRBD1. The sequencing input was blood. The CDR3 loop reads CASSLRTGNSYNEQFF. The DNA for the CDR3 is TGCGCCAGCAGCTTAAGGACAGGGAACTCCTACAATGAGCAGTTCTTC.